This T cell receptor (beta chain) was sequenced in a study of shared clonotypes between healthy human individuals. Overall study findings and caveats: Memory subsets generally showed lower estimated richness than naive subsets. Lower generation probabilities were found for non-shared clonotypes than for those shared by all four donors.

The assay was run at deep level. Some clones are missing from TCRdb's copy, which holds only in-frame ones; the method was immunoSEQ multiplex PCR. The sample lists 630,000 or so clones, more than 95% occurring once. It was CD45RO-negative cells, positively selected for CCR7, that made up naive CD8 cells, with terminally differentiated effector memory CD45RA+ cells excluded. For this clone: Antigen specificity is unknown.

The sample consisted of naive CD8+ T cells sorted from blood. The sequence was collected from a man aged 25 to 40 in good health.

In DNA, the CDR3 is TGTGCCAGCAGCCTCCGGAGCGGAAATGAGCAGTTCTTC. As protein: CASSLRSGNEQFF. This chain links TRBV9 with TRBJ2-1; D may be TRBD2 (5 bases). CDR1 and CDR2 (germline): SGDLS, YYNGEE. The CDR3 loop spans 13 amino acids. Deletions cut 4 bases from V and 7 bases from J, with 12 bases between.